A selection of T cell receptor beta chains follows, all from one sample in a study. TCRdb re-called the 5' RACE reads through MiXCR, storing one row per CDR3 protein. Of some 240 distinct CDR3 sequences in the sample, roughly 12% were seen once. The source material was effector memory T cells from blood PBMCs. The receptors here all came from a female donor with HIV. The CDR3 runs from the conserved cysteine through the conserved F or W. Fields, in order: D gene, J gene, V gene, clone size, CDR3 DNA, CDR3 protein. The D gene is left open where the match is weak. Rows give clone size only sometimes, using once, few, many, or a class for an expanded clone.

D gene: .; J gene: TRBJ2-3; V gene: TRBV4-2; clone size: .; CDR3 DNA: TGTGCCAGCAGCCTCCGAGTCGGAGCAGATACGCAGTATTTT; CDR3 protein: CASSLRVGADTQYF
D gene: TRBD1; J gene: TRBJ1-2; V gene: TRBV25-1; clone size: .; CDR3 DNA: TGTGCCAGCAGAACAGGGGTGGACTATGGCTACACCTTC; CDR3 protein: CASRTGVDYGYTF
D gene: .; J gene: TRBJ1-2; V gene: TRBV6-5; clone size: hyperexpanded; CDR3 DNA: TGTGCCAGCAGTTCACTTAACAGGCGTACTAACTATGGCTACACCTTC; CDR3 protein: CASSSLNRRTNYGYTF
D gene: TRBD1; J gene: TRBJ1-1; V gene: TRBV11-2; clone size: large; CDR3 DNA: TGTGCCAGCAGCTTAGGGGCAGGGGGGAACACTGAAGCTTTCTTT; CDR3 protein: CASSLGAGGNTEAFF
D gene: .; J gene: TRBJ2-2; V gene: TRBV19; clone size: .; CDR3 DNA: TGTGCCAGTACCCTAGGGCCCCACGGGGAGCTGTTTTTT; CDR3 protein: CASTLGPHGELFF
D gene: .; J gene: TRBJ2-7; V gene: TRBV15; clone size: few; CDR3 DNA: TGTGCCACCAGCGGACAACAGGGTTTCGGATTGGGGGAGCAGTACTTC; CDR3 protein: CATSGQQGFGLGEQYF
D gene: .; J gene: TRBJ2-1; V gene: TRBV10-3; clone size: few; CDR3 DNA: TGTGCCATCAAGTCCCCATCGTTAGGGGGGAACAATGAGCAGTTCTTC; CDR3 protein: CAIKSPSLGGNNEQFF
D gene: TRBD2; J gene: TRBJ2-5; V gene: TRBV12-3/TRBV12-4; clone size: .; CDR3 DNA: TGTGCCAGCACCCGGGGGGGCCAAGAGACCCAGTACTTC; CDR3 protein: CASTRGGQETQYF
D gene: .; J gene: TRBJ2-2; V gene: TRBV11-3; clone size: .; CDR3 DNA: TGTGCCAGCAGCTCCTGGGGTCAGGGGACGAACACCGGGGAGCTGTTTTTT; CDR3 protein: CASSSWGQGTNTGELFF
D gene: TRBD2; J gene: TRBJ2-5; V gene: TRBV10-1; clone size: .; CDR3 DNA: TGCGCCAGTAGCGGGGACCAAGAGACCCAGTACTTC; CDR3 protein: CASSGDQETQYF
D gene: .; J gene: TRBJ2-1; V gene: TRBV11-3; clone size: large; CDR3 DNA: TGTGCCAGCAGCCTTCGTGGGTCAAACTACAATGAGCAGTTCTTC; CDR3 protein: CASSLRGSNYNEQFF
D gene: .; J gene: TRBJ2-3; V gene: TRBV30; clone size: large; CDR3 DNA: TGTGCCTGGAGTGTACGAGGCGGGGTGGGCACAGATACGCAGTATTTT; CDR3 protein: CAWSVRGGVGTDTQYF
D gene: .; J gene: TRBJ2-1; V gene: TRBV7-2; clone size: .; CDR3 DNA: TGTGCCAGCAGCTTAGGCAGGAACAATGAGCAGTTCTTC; CDR3 protein: CASSLGRNNEQFF
D gene: .; J gene: TRBJ2-5; V gene: TRBV7-3; clone size: .; CDR3 DNA: TGTGCCAGCAGCTTAATCGCTCCAGGGGCGGTCGAAGAGACCCAGTACTTC; CDR3 protein: CASSLIAPGAVEETQYF
D gene: TRBD1; J gene: TRBJ1-2; V gene: TRBV7-2; clone size: .; CDR3 DNA: TGTGCCAGCAGCTCCGACAGGGTCCGTATCACCTTC; CDR3 protein: CASSSDRVRITF
D gene: .; J gene: TRBJ2-2; V gene: TRBV7-7; clone size: .; CDR3 DNA: TGTGCTAGCAGCTTAGAGGTGGCAGGGGAGCTGTTTTTT; CDR3 protein: CASSLEVAGELFF
D gene: .; J gene: TRBJ1-1; V gene: TRBV10-3; clone size: few; CDR3 DNA: TGTGCCATCAGCCCCAGGGACCCGAACACTGAAGCTTTCTTT; CDR3 protein: CAISPRDPNTEAFF
D gene: .; J gene: TRBJ1-2; V gene: TRBV10-1; clone size: large; CDR3 DNA: TGCGCCAGCAGCTCTTCACTTAGGGGCTACACCTTC; CDR3 protein: CASSSSLRGYTF
D gene: .; J gene: TRBJ1-1; V gene: TRBV7-7; clone size: few; CDR3 DNA: TGTGCTAGCAGCTTAGCGCCGAACACTGAAGCTTTCTTT; CDR3 protein: CASSLAPNTEAFF
D gene: .; J gene: TRBJ1-2; V gene: TRBV15; clone size: few; CDR3 DNA: TGTGCCACCAGCAGAGATGGCAGACATGGCTACACCTTC; CDR3 protein: CATSRDGRHGYTF
D gene: TRBD2; J gene: TRBJ2-1; V gene: TRBV5-6; clone size: few; CDR3 DNA: TGTGCCAGCAGCCCTAGACTAGCGGTAATTTCAAGGGAGCAGTTCTTC; CDR3 protein: CASSPRLAVISREQFF
D gene: .; J gene: TRBJ1-1; V gene: TRBV7-9; clone size: few; CDR3 DNA: TGTGCCAGCAGCTTAGCTCTCACTGAAGCTTTCTTT; CDR3 protein: CASSLALTEAFF
D gene: TRBD2; J gene: TRBJ2-1; V gene: TRBV5-6; clone size: few; CDR3 DNA: TGTGCCAGCAGCTTGCAAGCGGGGACCTCCTACAATGAGCAGTTCTTC; CDR3 protein: CASSLQAGTSYNEQFF
D gene: .; J gene: TRBJ2-1; V gene: TRBV30; clone size: few; CDR3 DNA: TGTGCCTGGAATCCAGGGATAGCCTACAATGAGCAGTTCTTC; CDR3 protein: CAWNPGIAYNEQFF
D gene: .; J gene: TRBJ1-3; V gene: TRBV9; clone size: .; CDR3 DNA: TGTGCCAGCAGCCCCGCCGGGAACACCATATATTTT; CDR3 protein: CASSPAGNTIYF
D gene: .; J gene: TRBJ1-1; V gene: TRBV13; clone size: .; CDR3 DNA: TGTGCCAGCAGCTTAGGCCCCATGACCCCAGGCCGAAACACTGAAGCTTTCTTT; CDR3 protein: CASSLGPMTPGRNTEAFF
D gene: TRBD2; J gene: TRBJ2-7; V gene: TRBV10-3; clone size: .; CDR3 DNA: TGTGCCATCAGTGAGTCACTAGCGGGAGGCTACGAGCAGTACTTC; CDR3 protein: CAISESLAGGYEQYF
D gene: .; J gene: TRBJ2-4; V gene: TRBV7-2; clone size: large; CDR3 DNA: TGTGCCAGCAGCTCAGAACCAGAGGCCAAAAACATTCAGTACTTC; CDR3 protein: CASSSEPEAKNIQYF